This TCR beta chain was obtained from a study of memory CD4+ T cells and cytomegalovirus serostatus (dated by TCRdb to the late 2010s). Looking at the study overall: The cohort comprised 33 healthy Belgian adults, 9 CMV seropositive and about 25 CMV seronegative. To replicate a published TCR-based CMV serostatus classifier, the researchers sequenced the CD4+ memory TCRbeta repertoires of a Belgian cohort whose cytomegalovirus serostatus was known. General conclusions and limits of the study: Only CD4+CD45RO+ memory cells were sequenced, in contrast to the original study, in which naive and memory CD4+ and CD8+ populations were covered. Among the 150 or so previously reported CMV-associated TCRbeta sequences, some 67 showed up in the CD4+ memory repertoires, with each one found in between one and five individuals. Results were interpreted as suggesting that the CMV-associated TCR signature is largely present in the CD4+ memory repertoire. On the Belgian cohort, the classifier based on the original framework reached a median bootstrapped AUC of nearly 0.97, with a 95% CI of 0.76-1.00. CMV serostatus prediction reached a median bootstrapped AUC of nearly 0.96 with the original framework and 0.75 to 0.92 with a US-trained random forest.

Genomic DNA was extracted from sorted cells with the Quick-DNA Microprep Kit. Amplification of TCRbeta DNA was done with the immunoSEQ hsTCRbeta kit, following the protocol from the manufacturer. TCRbeta libraries were sequenced on an Illumina MiSeq instrument. Turning to the authors' computational methods: After out-of-frame sequences were removed, under 2.5 million distinct TCRbeta sequences remained, averaging approximately 68,000 per individual. Each individual was scored using the number of 160 or so previously reported CMV-associated TCRbeta sequences that the individual carried and the total number of productive distinct TCRbeta sequences. A beta-binomial model was reimplemented in Python, and scikit-learn random forests with default parameters were trained on data from the US cohort. Classifier performance on the Belgian cohort was summarized as median AUC with percentile confidence intervals over 10,000 bootstrap iterations. TCRdb's version of the immuneACCESS table is confined to in-frame rearrangements and falls short of the full clone set. An unresolved V gene accounts for under half of the shortfall where checked; the remainder is of unknown origin. That table is the source of V, J and clone size, and D and trimming were worked out from the DNA. The sample contains about 40,000 clones, approximately 80% of them found a single time. The top ten clones comprise around 0.6% of the sample.

This clone was seen more than once but under ten times. The clone's antigen remains unknown. No clone much larger than this one lies a single base away; base qualities are absent. Germline trimming: 4 bases from V, 7 bases from J; junction bases outside gene matches: 4. The CDR3 goes from the cysteine to the phenylalanine over 13 residues. Kept here is only the CDR3 DNA, which spans 39 bases and is read in frame from base 1. For CDR1 and CDR2, the germline V gene lists SNHLY and FYNNEI. Single viable CD3+CD4+CD8-CD45RO+ cells were sorted as memory CD4+ T cells on a FACSAria II. CMV serostatus was assessed using a Roche Elecsys assay, by which serum IgG against CMV pp150, pp28, p38 and p52 was detected. After thawing, total CD4+ T cells were enriched by positive selection with CD4 magnetic microbeads. Samples originated from another study that specifically interrogated the CD4+ T cell memory repertoire. Peripheral blood mononuclear cells were isolated and cryopreserved according to standard operating procedures, and serum was kept at -80 degrees C. CD3-PerCP (BW264/56), CD4-APC (RPA-T4), CD45RO-PE (UCHT1) and CD8-Pacific Orange (3B5) antibodies were used for staining, and non-viable cells were excluded with Sytox blue.

The sample was memory CD4+ T cells from blood. This sequence uses TRBV2 and TRBJ1-5; a stretch of 7 junction bases matches TRBD1. This clonotype was obtained from an adult in good health and CMV-seronegative. The DNA sequence is as follows: TGTGCCAGCAGTGTGGGACAGAGCCAGCCCCAGCATTTT. It translates as CASSVGQSQPQHF.